The 18 T cell receptor beta chains listed next were all sequenced from one sample in a study of cytomegalovirus exposure and HLA in healthy donors. PCR amplification relied on 60 Vbeta primers (plus 13 Jbeta primers). Generated by immunoSEQ multiplex PCR, the TCRdb table keeps only in-frame clones and is missing some. The table has about 63,000 clones, roughly 70% seen once. The sample was PBMCs. These receptors were collected from a man aged 45-60 years in good health and CMV-seronegative.

In its sample, this clone was seen a few times. The V gene is TRBV14, the J gene TRBJ2-3, with TRBD2 matching over 10 bases. Germline V gene lookup returns CDR1 SGHDN and CDR2 FVKESK. The CDR3 is 16 amino acids. Trimming at V came to 4 bases and at J to 5 bases, leaving 9 bases not matched to a gene. CDR3 DNA sequence: TGTGCCAGCAGCCGCTACTTAGCGGGGGGAATAGATACGCAGTATTTT. This sequence encodes CASSRYLAGGIDTQYF.

The V and J genes are TRBV10-3 and TRBJ2-1; TRBD1 might be the D (5 bases). CDR1 and CDR2 from the germline V gene are ENHRY and SYGVKD. With 4 bases removed from V and 3 bases from J, the gap between germline ends came to 16 bases. The CDR3 extends over 16 amino acids. CDR3 loop: CAISGNAGNFYNEQFF. The CDR3, as DNA: TGTGCCATCAGTGGAAACGCAGGGAATTTCTACAATGAGCAGTTCTTC.

The chain links TRBV5-8 to TRBJ1-5; D uncertain. The CDR3 is made up of 14 amino acids. In germline, CDR1 is SGHTS, CDR2 YDEGEE. Deletions cut 2 bases from V and 3 bases from J, with 9 bases between. The CDR3 region is CASSLGGPNQPQHF. Written as DNA, the CDR3 is TGTGCCAGCAGCTTAGGAGGACCCAATCAGCCCCAGCATTTT.

This chain uses TRBV19 with TRBJ2-1; 10 nucleotides align to TRBD2. CDR1 is LNHDA, CDR2 SQIVND, per germline (reference sequence). The CDR3 extends over 16 amino acids. V trimming: 6 bases; J trimming: 5 bases; junction bases outside the gene matches: 10. The CDR3 DNA is TGTGCCAGTAGCCCCGGACTAGCGGATATCAACAATGAGCAGTTCTTC. Its translation is CASSPGLADINNEQFF.

This CDR3 is CASSPGQFNEKLFF. CDR3 sequence (DNA): TGTGCCAGCTCACCGGGACAGTTTAATGAAAAACTGTTTTTT. The rearrangement joins TRBV18 to TRBJ1-4, with 7 bases that match TRBD1. The germline V gene encodes CDR1 KGHSH and CDR2 LQKENI. This CDR3 spans 14 amino acids. Germline trimming cut 3 bases from V and 4 bases from J; bases unmatched to any gene: 2.

The V and J genes are TRBV7-2 and TRBJ2-3; TRBD2 matches at 7 bases. The V gene's germline CDR1 is SGHTA and CDR2 FQGNSA. This CDR3 comprises 14 residues. With 5 bases clipped from V and 6 bases from J, the junction kept 8 bases outside the gene matches. The CDR3 DNA is TGTGCCAGCAGCCCCTCTCCCGGGGGGGATACGCAGTATTTT. As protein: CASSPSPGGDTQYF. Full variable domain (remainder filled in from reference TRBV7-2 and TRBJ2-3): GAGVSQSPSNKVTEKGKDVELRCDPISGHTALYWYRQSLGQGLEFLIYFQGNSAPDKSGLPSDRFSAERTGGSVSTLTIQRTQQEDSAVYLCASSPSPGGDTQYFGPGTRLTVL.

This clone occurred a few times. V and J are TRBV2 and TRBJ1-4; D not resolved. Germline CDR1 reads SNHLY; CDR2 reads FYNNEI. V shed 7 bases and J shed 3 bases, with 9 bases lying between them. There are 13 residues in the CDR3. CDR3 amino acids: CASTRVANEKLFF. As DNA, the CDR3 is TGTGCCAGCACACGGGTAGCTAATGAAAAACTGTTTTTT.

The rearrangement uses TRBV11-3 and TRBJ2-3; 9 bases map to TRBD2. The CDR3 extends over 17 amino acids. Losses at the gene ends were 4 bases for V and 4 bases for J; bases not matched to a gene: 12. Germline V gives CDR1 SGHNT, CDR2 YENEEA. The CDR3: CASSSTGGGGVADTQYF. The CDR3 DNA reads TGTGCCAGCAGCTCAACTGGAGGCGGGGGGGTTGCAGATACGCAGTATTTT.

The chain joins TRBV5-5 to TRBJ2-5, with 7 bases that match TRBD1. CDR1 and CDR2 (germline): SGHKS, YYEKEE (reference sequence). This CDR3 is 18 amino acids long. After removal of 3 bases from V and 1 base from J, the junction contained 15 bases not matched to a gene. DNA of the CDR3: TGTGCCAGCAGCTCCCTCGTCCGGGACAGAGTTGTCCAAGAGACCCAGTACTTC. Its protein is CASSSLVRDRVVQETQYF.

The CDR3 region is CASSDRRGWEQFF. CDR3 nucleotide sequence: TGCGCCAGCAGTGACCGGCGGGGGTGGGAGCAGTTCTTC. The chain joins TRBV10-1 to TRBJ2-1; 7 nucleotides line up with TRBD2. The CDR3 runs 13 residues. Trimming took 3 bases from V and 10 from J; bases not matched to a gene: 6. The germline gives CDR1 WNHNN, CDR2 SYGVQD (reference sequence).

The chain couples TRBV29-1 to TRBJ2-7; the match to TRBD2 covers 7 bases. Germline values: CDR1 SQVTM, CDR2 ANQGSEA. V lost 6 bases to trimming and J lost 6 bases; unmatched junction nucleotides: 11. The CDR3 has 13 amino acids. CDR3 sequence (DNA): TGCAGCGTGGCCGGGGGGATCGGCGGCGAGCAGTACTTC. Its protein product is CSVAGGIGGEQYF.

CDR3 bases: TGTGCCAGCAGCGTAGAGGCTGGGGCGATTACTGAAGCTTTCTTT. It yields the protein CASSVEAGAITEAFF. V gene TRBV9 combines with J gene TRBJ1-1; possible D gene TRBD1, 5 bases. This CDR3 contains 15 residues. The V end lost 0 bases, the J end lost 5 bases, and 14 bases lay between the germline ends. The germline V gene encodes CDR1 SGDLS and CDR2 YYNGEE.

The V and J genes are TRBV19 and TRBJ1-4; 7 positions match TRBD1. The CDR3 spans 15 residues. J gave up 5 bases and V 3 bases, and 6 bases lay outside the gene matches. In germline, CDR1 is LNHDA, CDR2 SQIVND (reference sequence). The DNA of the CDR3 is TGTGCCAGTAGTATCCGAATACAGGGGAATGAAAAACTGTTTTTT. Its translation: CASSIRIQGNEKLFF.

The CDR3 nucleotides read TGTGCCAGCAGCGGCGGGGGACGTGGTAATTCACCCCTCCACTTT. Translation gives CASSGGGRGNSPLHF. This chain uses TRBV9 with TRBJ1-6; possible D gene TRBD1, 5 bases. CDR1 is SGDLS and CDR2 is YYNGEE in the germline V gene. V lost 3 bases to trimming and J lost 6 bases, with 13 bases between them. The CDR3 loop spans 15 amino acids.

The rearrangement links TRBV6-5 to TRBJ2-7; 7 bases map to TRBD1. Unmatched junction bases numbered 7, after V lost 2 bases and J lost 3 bases. The CDR3 contains 15 residues. Germline CDR1 reads MNHEY; CDR2 reads SVGAGI. This CDR3 is CASSYDGTALYEQYF. As DNA, the CDR3 is TGTGCCAGCAGTTACGACGGGACAGCCCTCTACGAGCAGTACTTC.

The genes are TRBV19 and TRBJ2-7, with a possible D match to TRBD1 (6 bases). Germline CDR1 LNHDA, CDR2 SQIVND (reference sequence). The CDR3 runs to 13 residues. The V end was cut by 4 bases, the J end by 3 bases, with 10 bases between. CDR3 nucleotides: TGTGCCAGTAGTAGACAGGCGGGCTACGAGCAGTACTTC. Translated: CASSRQAGYEQYF.

The rearrangement links TRBV7-8 to TRBJ1-1; the match to TRBD1 covers 7 bases. With V trimmed by 2 bases and J by 3 bases, 6 bases remained unmatched. CDR3 length: 15 amino acids. Looked up from germline, CDR1 is SGHVS and CDR2 is FQNEAQ. CDR3 nucleotide sequence: TGTGCCAGCAGCTTATCAGGGGGTGACTACACTGAAGCTTTCTTT. Translation: CASSLSGGDYTEAFF.

The chain is built from TRBV19 and TRBJ2-4, with TRBD2 matching 8 bases. CDR1 is LNHDA and CDR2 is SQIVND in the germline V gene (reference sequence). V was pared by 4 bases and J by 0 bases, with 8 bases of the junction left unmatched. This CDR3 spans 17 amino acids. The CDR3 nucleotides read TGTGCCAGTAGTAGCGAGCGGGGGACCCTAGCCAAAAACATTCAGTACTTC. It specifies CASSSERGTLAKNIQYF.